The 6 T cell receptor beta chains below were found in one sample sequenced in a study of CD8+ T cells in alopecia areata. It was cDNA, reverse transcribed from extracted RNA, that served as the sequencing template. TCRdb's table, derived via immunoSEQ multiplex PCR, lists solely in-frame clones and lacks some. The sample includes 45,000 to 70,000 clones, almost 97% of them seen just once. Sequenced material: CD8+ T cells sorted from blood, taken at week 0. The receptors stem from a human donor with alopecia areata.

This rearrangement joins TRBV27 to TRBJ1-1, with D maybe TRBD1 (5 bases). CDR1 is MNHEY and CDR2 is SMNVEV in the germline V gene (reference sequence). CDR3 size: 11 residues. The ends were cut back, 3 bases at V and 7 bases at J, with 6 bases in the middle. The chain's CDR3 is CASSFRDEAFF. The CDR3 DNA reads TGTGCCAGCAGTTTCAGGGATGAAGCTTTCTTT.

V gene TRBV5-1 combines with J gene TRBJ2-5; TRBD1 agrees at 7 bases. Per germline, CDR1 SGHRS and CDR2 YFSETQ. There are 12 residues in the CDR3. V lost 7 bases and J lost 5; bases outside the gene matches: 5. CDR3: CASSGGSETQYF. The DNA for the CDR3 is TGCGCCAGCTCAGGGGGTTCGGAGACCCAGTACTTC.

CDR3 nucleotide sequence: TGTGCCAGCAGCGCCGGATGGAACACTGAAGCTTTCTTT. This sequence encodes CASSAGWNTEAFF. The rearrangement links TRBV7-9 to TRBJ1-1; D unclear. Looked up from germline, CDR1 is SEHNR and CDR2 is FQNEAQ (reference sequence). Trimming pared 5 bases from V and 1 base from J, leaving 8 bases between. This CDR3 has 13 residues.

This CDR3 is CASSLSPRGDQPQHF. DNA of the CDR3: TGTGCCAGCAGTTTATCTCCCAGGGGAGATCAGCCCCAGCATTTT. V gene TRBV27 combines with J gene TRBJ1-5; D perhaps matches TRBD1 (6 bases). Germline CDR1 is MNHEY and CDR2 is SMNVEV (reference sequence). This CDR3 is 15 amino acids long. The V end lost 0 bases, the J end lost 5 bases, and 11 bases lay between the germline ends.

The chain links TRBV10-3 to TRBJ2-6; 7 bases are shared with TRBD1. Per germline, CDR1 ENHRY and CDR2 SYGVKD. CDR3 length: 14 residues. The V segment lost 8 bases and the J segment 2 bases; nucleotides outside the gene matches: 3. The CDR3 reads CAISTGAGANVLTF. CDR3 coding DNA: TGTGCCATCTCCACAGGGGCTGGGGCCAACGTCCTGACTTTC.

The rearrangement uses TRBV7-3 and TRBJ2-1; 7 nucleotides line up with TRBD1. The CDR3 consists of 14 residues. V was pared by 4 bases and J by 6 bases, with 6 bases of the junction left unmatched. Germline V lookup: CDR1 SGHTA, CDR2 FQGTGA. The CDR3 here is CASSSVPGGNEQFF. In DNA form, the CDR3 reads TGTGCCAGCAGCTCCGTGCCAGGGGGCAATGAGCAGTTCTTC.